The rows below give T cell receptor beta chains drawn from one sample of a study of siplizumab effects on memory and regulatory T cells. TCRdb keeps only in-frame clones here, not all; method: immunoSEQ multiplex PCR. Of 56,000 or so clones in the sample, around 97% are singletons; the top ten hold around 0.99%. The specimen was naive CD8+ T cells sorted from blood. All receptors come from a human donor in good health. The CDR3 runs from the conserved cysteine through the conserved F or W. D genes are given only for firm matches. Size is omitted from some rows. Given values are once, few, many or a class for expanded clones.

J	D	V	size	CDR3	DNA
TRBJ2-1	TRBD2	TRBV2	NA	CASSVGTNHYNEQFF	TGTGCCAGCAGTGTGGGGACTAACCACTACAATGAGCAGTTCTTC
TRBJ1-1	NA	TRBV29-1	NA	CSSRPGVTEAFF	TGCAGCTCGCGCCCCGGGGTTACTGAAGCTTTCTTT
TRBJ1-2	NA	TRBV5-1	NA	CASSLVGGSNYGYTF	TGCGCCAGCAGCTTGGTAGGAGGATCTAACTATGGCTACACCTTC
TRBJ1-1	NA	TRBV5-1	NA	CASSFGRTEAFF	TGCGCCAGCAGCTTTGGTCGGACTGAAGCTTTCTTT
TRBJ2-7	TRBD1	TRBV29-1	NA	CSVLQGGSYEQYF	TGCAGCGTACTACAGGGGGGCTCCTACGAGCAGTACTTC
TRBJ2-7	TRBD2	TRBV27	NA	CASRPGGSSYEQYF	TGTGCCAGCAGGCCCGGGGGGAGCTCCTACGAGCAGTACTTC
TRBJ1-5	NA	TRBV6-1	NA	CASSEWGDNQPQHF	TGTGCCAGCAGTGAATGGGGAGACAATCAGCCCCAGCATTTT
TRBJ1-5	NA	TRBV28	once	CASSYDISNQPQHF	TGTGCCAGCAGTTATGACATATCGAATCAGCCCCAGCATTTT
TRBJ2-2	TRBD1	TRBV27	NA	CASSLASGTGRHTGELFF	TGTGCCAGCAGTTTAGCCTCCGGGACAGGGCGCCACACCGGGGAGCTGTTTTTT
TRBJ1-6	NA	TRBV5-4	once	CASSLRGFYNSPLHF	TGTGCCAGCAGCTTGAGAGGGTTCTATAATTCACCCCTCCACTTT
TRBJ2-7	TRBD1	TRBV13	NA	CASSSWDRKNYEQYF	TGTGCCAGCAGCTCCTGGGACAGGAAAAACTACGAGCAGTACTTC
TRBJ2-3	TRBD2	TRBV7-3	NA	CASSPLSQGGKDTQYF	TGTGCCAGCAGCCCCCTTTCCCAGGGAGGGAAAGATACGCAGTATTTT
TRBJ2-7	NA	TRBV27	NA	CASSIRGPGAPYEQYF	TGTGCCAGCAGCATCCGGGGGCCCGGCGCCCCCTACGAGCAGTACTTC
TRBJ2-3	NA	TRBV5-1	NA	CASRTLGADTQYF	TGCGCCAGCAGAACACTGGGGGCAGATACGCAGTATTTT
TRBJ2-2	NA	TRBV9	NA	CASSVGGRNTGELFF	TGTGCCAGCAGCGTAGGGGGCAGAAACACCGGGGAGCTGTTTTTT
TRBJ1-1	TRBD1	TRBV11-2	NA	CASSLQTGVNTEAFF	TGTGCCAGCAGCTTACAGACAGGGGTGAACACTGAAGCTTTCTTT